These 22 T cell receptor beta chains were sequenced from one sample in a study of T cells in Graves' hyperthyroidism and ophthalmopathy. Amplification targeted TCR beta CDR3 regions from RNA transcripts. HTBI primers were the set used in a first-round RT-PCR of the TCR CDR3. TCRdb re-analysed the multiplex PCR reads in MiXCR, keeping a single row per CDR3 protein. The profile shows 200,000 to 250,000 distinct CDR3 sequences, about 17% of them singletons. Sequenced: blood. The source of these receptors is a woman aged 18-30 years with Graves' ophthalmopathy.

This clonotype was counted at least ten times. This chain uses TRBV7-8 with TRBJ2-7; D possibly corresponds to TRBD2 (5 bases). The CDR3 consists of 14 residues. V was cut by 0 bases and J by 1 base, with 7 bases left in between. Germline assignment: CDR1 SGHVS and CDR2 FQNEAQ. This CDR3 is CASSLAGNSYEQYF. DNA of the CDR3: TGTGCCAGCAGCTTAGCCGGGAATTCCTACGAGCAGTACTTC.

The chain joins TRBV12-3 or TRBV12-4 to TRBJ1-1; D possibly corresponds to TRBD1 (6 bases). With 6 bases removed from V and 0 bases from J, the gap between germline ends came to 17 bases. The CDR3 runs to 16 residues. The CDR3: CASSQGRGGLNTEAFF. CDR3 sequence (DNA): TGTGCCAGCAGCCAAGGGCGGGGGGGGCTGAACACTGAAGCTTTCTTT.

Details on this clonotype: A much larger clone is a single base away; this may be a read error. The chain links TRBV28 to TRBJ2-5, with 15 nucleotides matching TRBD2. This CDR3 is 17 amino acids long. The germline gives CDR1 MDHEN, CDR2 SYDVKM. V shed 7 bases, J shed 9 bases, and the junction held 15 bases outside the gene matches. The CDR3 here is CASNPTVRTSGGEAQYF. CDR3 bases: TGTGCCAGCAACCCAACGGTGAGGACTAGCGGGGGGGAGGCCCAGTACTTC. The complete variable domain, with remaining parts taken from reference TRBV28 and TRBJ2-5, reads DVKVTQSSRYLVKRTGEKVFLECVQDMDHENMFWYRQDPGLGLRLIYFSYDVKMKEKGDIPEGYSVSREKKERFSLILESASTNQTSMYLCASNPTVRTSGGEAQYFGPGTRLLVL.

In the case of this clonotype: A much bigger clone sits one base away, suggesting this may be a read error. J is TRBJ2-1 and V is TRBV4-1; 9 bases map to TRBD2. Germline V gives CDR1 MGHRA, CDR2 YSYEKL. This CDR3 has 16 amino acids. CDR3 sequence reads: CASSRSSGLAYNKQFF. CDR3 sequence (DNA): TGCGCCAGCAGCCGATCTTCGGGACTAGCTTACAATAAGCAGTTCTTC.

This clonotype was found many times. The chain couples TRBV20-1 to TRBJ2-1, with D hard to call. CDR3 length: 14 amino acids. The V end lost 3 bases, the J end lost 6 bases, and 15 bases lay between the germline ends. The germline CDR1 and CDR2 sequences are DFQATT and SNEGSKA (reference sequence). CDR3: CSASFGGIFNEQFF. The CDR3 region has the DNA TGCAGTGCTAGTTTTGGTGGAATTTTCAATGAGCAGTTCTTC.

This clonotype was observed at least ten times. The chain is built from TRBV20-1 and TRBJ2-7; TRBD1 aligns across 7 bases. Trimming removed 8 bases from V and 6 bases from J; junction bases left unmatched: 7. The V gene's germline CDR1 is DFQATT and CDR2 SNEGSKA (reference sequence). This CDR3 contains 11 residues. Here the CDR3 DNA reads TGCAGTATCACGACAGGGCGCGAGCAGTACTTC. Encoded protein: CSITTGREQYF.

This clonotype has at least ten counts. The chain couples TRBV28 to TRBJ2-3; the match to TRBD1 covers 9 bases. The CDR3 has 17 amino acids. J lost 3 bases, V lost 6 bases, and 13 bases had no gene match. Germline CDR1 is MDHEN and CDR2 is SYDVKM. Written as DNA, the CDR3 is TGTGCCAGCAGCCCCCAAGGGGACAGGGCCTTTACAGATACGCAGTATTTT. It is translated as CASSPQGDRAFTDTQYF.

This clonotype was observed at least ten times. The chain joins TRBV7-9 to TRBJ1-2, with a possible D match to TRBD1 (5 bases). V gave up 1 base and J gave up 6 bases, with 15 bases separating them. Germline values: CDR1 SEHNR, CDR2 FQNEAQ (reference sequence). The CDR3 is 15 amino acids. The CDR3 region is CASSLDAQGPNGYTF. Written as DNA, the CDR3 is TGTGCCAGCAGCTTAGATGCGCAGGGCCCCAATGGCTACACCTTC.

This clonotype was observed at least ten times. V and J are TRBV9 and TRBJ2-1; 8 bases align to TRBD2. This CDR3 spans 16 amino acids. V was clipped by 4 bases and J by 3 bases; unmatched bases: 9. Germline CDR1 and CDR2: SGDLS and YYNGEE. CDR3 region: CASSSATGTSYNEQFF. CDR3 in DNA: TGTGCCAGCAGCTCCGCCACCGGGACTAGCTACAATGAGCAGTTCTTC.

There are many counts of this clonotype. V and J are TRBV30 and TRBJ2-2; the match to TRBD2 covers 8 bases. Germline V gene data show CDR1 as GTSNPN and CDR2 as SVGIG (reference sequence). This CDR3 is 15 amino acids long. Unmatched junction bases numbered 7, after V lost 4 bases and J lost 3 bases. The CDR3 DNA reads as TGTGCCTGGACCCGAGCGGGAGTGGACACCGGGGAGCTGTTTTTT. Translation: CAWTRAGVDTGELFF.

The genes are TRBV6-2 or TRBV6-3 and TRBJ1-2; TRBD1 aligns across 7 bases. V gave up 1 base and J gave up 1 base; unmatched junction bases: 0. CDR1 is MNHEY, CDR2 SVGEGT, per germline. The CDR3 is 14 amino acids. The DNA for the CDR3 is TGTGCCAGCAGTTACTGGGACAGTAACTATGGCTACACCTTC. Translating gives CASSYWDSNYGYTF.

This clonotype was counted many times. The chain joins TRBV4-3 to TRBJ2-2; no clear D. V was clipped by 0 bases and J by 1 base, with 6 bases between them. Germline CDR1 and CDR2: LGHNA and YSLEER. This CDR3 has 15 residues. Written as DNA, the CDR3 is TGCGCCAGCAGCCAAGATACTGGGAACACCGGGGAGCTGTTTTTT. This sequence encodes CASSQDTGNTGELFF.

This clonotype was seen repeatedly, ten times or more. The chain uses TRBV7-2 and TRBJ1-1; D ambiguous. The germline V gene encodes CDR1 SGHTA and CDR2 FQGNSA. This CDR3 region has 14 residues. Trimming removed 1 base at V and 1 base at J, with 7 bases between. The CDR3 DNA follows: TGTGCCAGCAGCTTAGACACAGCGAACACTGAAGCTTTCTTT. It encodes CASSLDTANTEAFF.

This chain joins TRBV28 and TRBJ1-2; 8 positions match TRBD1. This CDR3 contains 14 residues. Unmatched junction bases numbered 15, after V lost 6 bases and J lost 12 bases. Germline V gene data show CDR1 as MDHEN and CDR2 as SYDVKM. The CDR3: CASRPKGQGARHTF. The CDR3 region has the DNA TGTGCCAGCAGACCTAAGGGGCAGGGGGCGAGGCACACCTTC.

Many counts were recorded for this clonotype. The chain couples TRBV6-1 to TRBJ1-3; 9 bases are shared with TRBD1. V lost 6 bases and J lost 0; bases outside the gene matches: 3. Germline CDR1 MNHNS, CDR2 SASEGT. The CDR3 runs to 15 residues. The CDR3 loop reads CASSDRGFSGNTIYF. The CDR3, as DNA: TGTGCCAGCAGCGACAGGGGGTTCTCTGGAAACACCATATATTTT.

This clonotype appeared many times. V is TRBV6-1 and J is TRBJ2-1; TRBD2 agrees at 8 bases. The ends lost 2 bases at V and 7 bases at J; junction bases unmatched: 4. The germline gives CDR1 MNHNS, CDR2 SASEGT. This CDR3 has 14 residues. CDR3 protein: CASSESGGGNEQFF. CDR3 bases: TGTGCCAGCAGTGAATCTGGCGGGGGGAATGAGCAGTTCTTC.

This clonotype was observed many times. The chain couples TRBV20-1 to TRBJ1-6; D is unresolved. The CDR3 contains 17 residues. Germline CDR1 DFQATT, CDR2 SNEGSKA (reference sequence). Deletions cut 2 bases from V and 0 bases from J, with 14 bases between. CDR3 region: CSARNPQTLSYNSPLHF. The CDR3 nucleotides read TGCAGTGCTAGAAACCCACAGACTCTCTCCTATAATTCACCCCTCCACTTT.

In this sample, this clonotype turned up many times. The V and J genes are TRBV7-8 and TRBJ2-1, with D maybe TRBD1 (6 bases). Germline V gene sequence: CDR1 SGHVS, CDR2 FQNEAQ. The CDR3 runs 14 residues. The V end was cut by 4 bases, the J end by 2 bases, with 9 bases between. This chain's CDR3 is CASSSGTPYNEQFF. The CDR3, as DNA: TGTGCCAGCAGCTCCGGGACACCCTACAATGAGCAGTTCTTC.

This clonotype showed up many times. The chain employs TRBV28 and TRBJ2-7; 10 bases are a match to TRBD2. This CDR3 has 16 residues. Per the germline V gene, CDR1 is MDHEN and CDR2 is SYDVKM. V gave up 8 bases and J gave up 0 bases; unmatched junction bases: 10. The CDR3 region is CASQGLAVESSYEQYF. The CDR3 nucleotides are TGTGCCAGCCAAGGACTAGCGGTGGAGAGCTCCTACGAGCAGTACTTC.

This clonotype has a handful of counts. The chain has TRBV20-1 and TRBJ2-3; 8 bases are a match to TRBD2. Germline V lookup: CDR1 DFQATT, CDR2 SNEGSKA (reference sequence). Trimming at V came to 1 base and at J to 4 bases, leaving 13 bases not matched to a gene. The CDR3 runs 17 residues. CDR3 sequence reads: CSARAGSLAGSADTQYF. The CDR3 nucleotides read TGCAGTGCTAGAGCAGGTAGCCTAGCGGGTAGCGCAGATACGCAGTATTTT.

This clonotype appeared a few times. The chain carries TRBV6-1 and TRBJ2-7; the D gene is possibly TRBD2 (6 bases). Deletions cut 10 bases from V and 4 bases from J, with 32 bases between. The CDR3 loop spans 18 amino acids. Germline CDR1 and CDR2: MNHNS and SASEGT. This CDR3 is CATSGAADLDPILYEQYF. For the CDR3, the DNA is TGTGCCACCTCGGGAGCTGCGGACCTAGATCCGATCTTATACGAGCAGTACTTC.

This clonotype was seen repeatedly, ten times or more. This rearrangement joins TRBV29-1 to TRBJ2-3, with 11 bases that match TRBD2. The CDR3 is made up of 18 amino acids. The ends lost 5 bases at V and 4 bases at J; junction bases unmatched: 17. In germline, CDR1 is SQVTM, CDR2 ANQGSEA. The CDR3 here is CSVPPPGLAARGADTQYF. CDR3 nucleotide sequence: TGCAGCGTTCCTCCACCGGGACTAGCGGCCCGGGGGGCAGATACGCAGTATTTT.